This TCR beta chain was recovered during a study of blood T cell repertoires in COVID-19. Study details: Sites in the United States, Italy and Spain provided acute and convalescent COVID-19 samples.

The length of the CDR3 is 14 residues. V was trimmed by 4 bases and J by 0 bases, leaving 10 bases between them. Germline values: CDR1 MNHEY, CDR2 SVGAGI. In the study's own analysis: Amplification from reference gene primers served as the basis for estimated nucleated cell counts. The protocol was immunoSEQ multiplex PCR, while the TCRdb copy is restricted to in-frame clones and leaves out a portion. For V, J and clone size, that table is used; D and trimming come from the DNA. Of 350,000 to 400,000 clones in the sample, 75% to 90% were seen once. Individuals drawn from around 25 US areas were roughly 18 to 95 years old.

Specimen: PBMCs or T cells enriched from blood (not recorded which). The sequence derives from a man younger than 35 who had recovered from COVID-19. This chain links TRBV6-5 with TRBJ2-7; tentative D call: TRBD2 (5 bases). The CDR3, as DNA: TGTGCCAGCAGTTTAGGCGGGTCCTCCTACGAGCAGTACTTC. This translates into CASSLGGSSYEQYF.